These 20 T cell receptor beta chains share one sample of origin, sequenced in a study of shared clonotypes between healthy human individuals. This table comes from immunoSEQ multiplex PCR, and its TCRdb copy is limited to in-frame clones, with some not included. The sample contains over 700,000 clones, roughly 72% of which appear only once. Sequenced sample: memory CD4+ T cells sorted from blood. Subset of the sample: CD45RA-negative fraction. Receptors originate from a woman aged 25 to 39 in good health.

The CDR3 here is CASSRFGVSDGYTF. In nucleotides, the CDR3 is TGTGCCAGCAGCAGATTCGGGGTCTCGGATGGCTACACCTTC. This sequence joins TRBV7-9 and TRBJ1-2; D is ambiguous. The germline V gene encodes CDR1 SEHNR and CDR2 FQNEAQ (reference sequence). With 5 bases removed from V and 6 bases from J, the gap between germline ends came to 16 bases. This CDR3 has 14 residues.

The chain links TRBV28 to TRBJ1-2, with 8 positions matching TRBD1. The length of the CDR3 is 13 residues. Per germline, CDR1 MDHEN and CDR2 SYDVKM. The V segment lost 10 bases and the J segment 5 bases; nucleotides outside the gene matches: 9. CDR3 nucleotide sequence: TGTGCCACCGACTACAGGGGGTCTTATGGCTACACCTTC. This translates into CATDYRGSYGYTF.

In its sample, this clone was seen many times. The gene calls are TRBV19 and TRBJ2-5; a weak D match, TRBD1 (5 bases). This CDR3 spans 13 amino acids. V was trimmed by 3 bases and J by 5 bases, leaving 10 bases between them. Germline V gene lookup returns CDR1 LNHDA and CDR2 SQIVND (reference sequence). The CDR3 sequence: CASSISRVETQYF. Written as DNA, the CDR3 is TGTGCCAGTAGTATCTCCAGGGTCGAGACCCAGTACTTC.

About this clone: The same CDR3 is also encoded by other DNA sequences in this sample. The rearrangement links TRBV19 to TRBJ1-4, with no clear D. CDR1 LNHDA and CDR2 SQIVND come from the germline V gene (reference sequence). The CDR3 runs to 14 residues. Trimming left V 3 bases short and J 3 bases short, with 8 bases between. For the CDR3, the DNA is TGTGCCAGTAGTATTTGGGGTCCTAATGAAAAACTGTTTTTT. Translation gives CASSIWGPNEKLFF.

This clone was counted many times. J is TRBJ2-5 and V is TRBV2; TRBD2 agrees at 12 bases. CDR3 length: 15 amino acids. With 2 bases clipped from V and 6 bases from J, the junction kept 4 bases outside the gene matches. In germline, CDR1 is SNHLY, CDR2 FYNNEI. CDR3 nucleotide sequence: TGTGCCAGCAGTGAACTAGCGGGAGGGCAGAAGACCCAGTACTTC. It encodes CASSELAGGQKTQYF.

The genes are TRBV5-1 and TRBJ2-1, with 9 bases identical to TRBD1. The CDR3 length is 15 residues. V gave up 3 bases and J gave up 4 bases; unmatched junction bases: 5. Germline lookup yields CDR1 SGHRS and CDR2 YFSETQ. The CDR3 nucleotides are TGCGCCAGCAGCTCCGAGGGACAGGGTTACAATGAGCAGTTCTTC. It specifies CASSSEGQGYNEQFF.

V and J are TRBV5-4 and TRBJ2-3; D remains ambiguous. V was cut by 0 bases and J by 4 bases, with 15 bases left in between. Per germline, CDR1 SGHNT and CDR2 YYREEE (reference sequence). CDR3 size: 16 residues. The chain's CDR3 is CASSLESVLSSDTQYF. The DNA of the CDR3 is TGTGCCAGCAGCTTGGAATCCGTGTTGAGTTCAGATACGCAGTATTTT.

The chain has TRBV27 and TRBJ2-2; 9 bases map to TRBD1. Germline V CDR1 and CDR2: MNHEY, SMNVEV (reference sequence). The CDR3 loop spans 15 amino acids. V trimming: 8 bases; J trimming: 6 bases; junction bases outside the gene matches: 10. CDR3 DNA: TGTGCCAGCGCCGGCCGGACAGGGGTCGCCGGGGAGCTGTTTTTT. Translating it yields CASAGRTGVAGELFF.

This clone was found a few times. The chain employs TRBV7-8 and TRBJ1-1; the D is unclear. CDR1 and CDR2 (germline): SGHVS, FQNEAQ. Trimming pared 5 bases from V and 9 bases from J, leaving 22 bases between. This CDR3 spans 15 amino acids. Here the CDR3 DNA reads TGTGCCAGCAGCCCCTCCCGGACCGGCGGCATTAAAGCTTTCTTT. Amino acid sequence: CASSPSRTGGIKAFF.

This chain links TRBV5-1 with TRBJ2-3; tentative D call: TRBD1 (7 bases). From germline, CDR1 is SGHRS and CDR2 YFSETQ. The CDR3 has 16 residues. V was clipped by 0 bases and J by 4 bases, with 15 bases between them. CDR3 in DNA: TGCGCCAGCAGCTTGGCCCGACAGGGAGGCGCAGATACGCAGTATTTT. Translation: CASSLARQGGADTQYF.

With respect to this clone: Other nucleotide sequences in the sample specify the same CDR3. The chain carries TRBV5-1 and TRBJ2-7; TRBD1 matches at 7 bases. After removal of 4 bases from V and 2 bases from J, the junction contained 6 bases not matched to a gene. Germline CDR1 SGHRS, CDR2 YFSETQ. The CDR3 consists of 14 residues. In DNA form, the CDR3 reads TGCGCCAGCAGCACGACTGGGACAGCCTACGAGCAGTACTTC. It translates to CASSTTGTAYEQYF.

In this sample, this clone turned up many times. This rearrangement joins TRBV4-2 to TRBJ1-1; D remains ambiguous. The CDR3 extends over 15 amino acids. Germline lookup yields CDR1 LGHNA and CDR2 YNFKEQ. V was shortened by 0 bases and J by 2 bases, with 10 bases between the two germline ends. DNA for the CDR3: TGTGCCAGCAGCCAAGATTGGCCCACAAACACTGAAGCTTTCTTT. This translates into CASSQDWPTNTEAFF.

The CDR3 DNA is TGCGCCAGCAGCTTGTTTTCAGCGGGAGCCGCCGATGAGCAGTTCTTC. Protein product: CASSLFSAGAADEQFF. The chain couples TRBV5-1 to TRBJ2-1; 8 bases map to TRBD2. The CDR3 consists of 16 residues. V lost 1 base to trimming and J lost 8 bases; unmatched junction nucleotides: 11. Germline V CDR1 and CDR2: SGHRS, YFSETQ.

The chain couples TRBV19 to TRBJ2-7; the match to TRBD2 covers 12 bases. CDR1 LNHDA and CDR2 SQIVND come from the germline V gene (reference sequence). Trimming took 6 bases from V and 6 from J; bases not matched to a gene: 9. The CDR3 has 15 amino acids. Here the CDR3 DNA reads TGTGCCAGTAGCGTTGGGACTAGCGGGTTGGGCGAGCAGTACTTC. Translated: CASSVGTSGLGEQYF.

V and J are TRBV29-1 and TRBJ2-4, with 10 bases lining up with TRBD1. CDR3 length: 14 residues. With V trimmed by 7 bases and J by 3 bases, 6 bases remained unmatched. Germline V gene lookup returns CDR1 SQVTM and CDR2 ANQGSEA. The CDR3 bases are TGCAGCGCCGTGGGACAGGGGAACAAAAACATTCAGTACTTC. It encodes CSAVGQGNKNIQYF.

The rearrangement links TRBV5-6 to TRBJ1-5; tentatively, D is TRBD1 (6 bases). V shed 1 base and J shed 3 bases, with 8 bases lying between them. The germline CDR1 and CDR2 sequences are SGHDT and YYEEEE. The CDR3 loop spans 14 amino acids. CDR3 DNA sequence: TGTGCCAGCAGCTTGAGGGGGTACAATCAGCCCCAGCATTTT. This gives the protein CASSLRGYNQPQHF.

In its sample, this clone was seen a few times. The V call is TRBV28, the J call TRBJ1-2; maybe TRBD1 (6 bases). The germline CDR1 and CDR2 sequences are MDHEN and SYDVKM. The CDR3 consists of 16 residues. V was trimmed by 7 bases and J by 1 base, leaving 19 bases between them. CDR3 in DNA: TGTGCCAGCACCACCCCGGTAGGGGGGCTTAACTATGGCTACACCTTC. Translating gives CASTTPVGGLNYGYTF.

This chain connects TRBV5-1 to TRBJ2-5; 9 nucleotides agree with TRBD2. The CDR3 spans 16 residues. The germline CDR1 and CDR2 sequences are SGHRS and YFSETQ. The V and J ends lost 0 bases and 2 bases, in that order; junction bases with no gene match: 5. CDR3 residues: CASSLVFAGGQETQYF. The CDR3 nucleotides read TGCGCCAGCAGCTTGGTTTTTGCGGGAGGGCAAGAGACCCAGTACTTC.

V gene TRBV27 combines with J gene TRBJ2-2; D perhaps matches TRBD1 (6 bases). V was clipped by 5 bases and J by 6 bases, with 13 bases between them. Germline CDR1 reads MNHEY; CDR2 reads SMNVEV (reference sequence). CDR3 size: 14 residues. The CDR3 nucleotides read TGTGCCAGCAGTGAGTCCAGGGGATCCGGGGAGCTGTTTTTT. It translates to CASSESRGSGELFF.

In this sample, this clone turned up many times. This chain links TRBV25-1 with TRBJ1-5; D is perhaps TRBD1 (5 bases). The V end was cut by 4 bases, the J end by 2 bases, with 12 bases between. The germline V gene has CDR1 MGHDK and CDR2 SYGVNS. The length of the CDR3 is 15 residues. The CDR3: CASSGSGGGNQPQHF. CDR3 bases: TGTGCCAGCAGTGGTTCCGGAGGGGGCAATCAGCCCCAGCATTTT.